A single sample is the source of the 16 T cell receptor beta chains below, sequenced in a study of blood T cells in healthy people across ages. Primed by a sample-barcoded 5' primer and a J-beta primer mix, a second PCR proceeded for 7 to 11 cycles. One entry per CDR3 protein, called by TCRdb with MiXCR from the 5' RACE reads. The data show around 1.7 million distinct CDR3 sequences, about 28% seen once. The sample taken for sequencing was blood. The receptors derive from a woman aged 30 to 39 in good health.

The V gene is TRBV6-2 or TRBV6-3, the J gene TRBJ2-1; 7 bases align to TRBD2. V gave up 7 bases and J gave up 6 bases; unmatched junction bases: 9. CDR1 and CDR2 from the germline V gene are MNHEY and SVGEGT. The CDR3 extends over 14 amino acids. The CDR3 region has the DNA TGTGCCAGCAATAACGGGGACTATTGCAATGAGCAGTTCTTC. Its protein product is CASNNGDYCNEQFF.

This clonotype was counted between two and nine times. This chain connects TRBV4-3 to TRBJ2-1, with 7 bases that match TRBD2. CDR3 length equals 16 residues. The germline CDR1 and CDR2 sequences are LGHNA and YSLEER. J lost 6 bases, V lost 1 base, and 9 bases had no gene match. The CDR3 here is CASSQAQRDQSNEQFF. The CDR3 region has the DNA TGCGCCAGCAGCCAAGCTCAGCGGGATCAGAGCAATGAGCAGTTCTTC.

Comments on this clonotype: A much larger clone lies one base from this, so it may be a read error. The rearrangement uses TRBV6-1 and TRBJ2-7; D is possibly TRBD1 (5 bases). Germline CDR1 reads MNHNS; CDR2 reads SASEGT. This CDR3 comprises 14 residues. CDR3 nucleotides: TGTGTCAGCAACATAGACAGAGCCCCCTACGAGCAGTACTTC. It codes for CVSNIDRAPYEQYF.

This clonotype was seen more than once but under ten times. The CDR3 bases are TGTGCCGTAGCAGGGGGTAGCAATCAGCCCCAGCATTTT. This gives the protein CAVAGGSNQPQHF. This sequence joins TRBV6-1 and TRBJ1-5; 7 bases map to TRBD1. The J segment lost 0 bases and the V segment lost 11 bases, leaving 4 bases of the junction unmatched. Germline V lookup: CDR1 MNHNS, CDR2 SASEGT. The CDR3 length is 13 residues.

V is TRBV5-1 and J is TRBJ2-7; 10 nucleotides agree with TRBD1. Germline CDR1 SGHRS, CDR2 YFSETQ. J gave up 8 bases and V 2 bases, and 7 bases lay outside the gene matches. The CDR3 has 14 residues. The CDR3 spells CASSFLTGGGKQYF. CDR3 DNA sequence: TGCGCCAGCAGCTTCCTGACAGGGGGCGGGAAGCAGTACTTC.

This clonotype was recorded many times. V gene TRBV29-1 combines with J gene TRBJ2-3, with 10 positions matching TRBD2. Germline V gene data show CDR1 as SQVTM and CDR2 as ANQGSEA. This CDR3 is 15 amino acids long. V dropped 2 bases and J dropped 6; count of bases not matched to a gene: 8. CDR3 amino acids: CSVELASGRLDTQYF. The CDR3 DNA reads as TGCAGCGTTGAATTGGCTAGCGGGAGACTGGATACGCAGTATTTT.

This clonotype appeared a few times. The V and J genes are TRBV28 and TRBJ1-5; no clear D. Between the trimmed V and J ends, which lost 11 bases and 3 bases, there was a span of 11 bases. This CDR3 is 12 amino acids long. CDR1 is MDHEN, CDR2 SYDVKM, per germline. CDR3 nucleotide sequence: TGTGCCTCCGCGGTACCCAATCAGCCCCAGCATTTT. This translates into CASAVPNQPQHF.

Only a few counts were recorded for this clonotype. CDR3 loop: CASSPRPDGYNEQFF. The DNA of the CDR3 is TGCGCCAGCAGCCCGAGACCGGACGGATACAATGAGCAGTTCTTC. The genes are TRBV5-1 and TRBJ2-1; D gene ambiguous. The germline V gene has CDR1 SGHRS and CDR2 YFSETQ. Trimming removed 4 bases from V and 4 bases from J, with 15 bases in between. The length of the CDR3 is 15 residues.

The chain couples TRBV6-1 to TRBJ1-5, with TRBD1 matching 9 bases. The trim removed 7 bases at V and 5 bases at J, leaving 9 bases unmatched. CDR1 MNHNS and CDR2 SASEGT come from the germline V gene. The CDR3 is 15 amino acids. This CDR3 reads CASIIGGTGHQPQHF. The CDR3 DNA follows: TGTGCCAGCATTATAGGCGGGACAGGGCATCAGCCCCAGCATTTT.

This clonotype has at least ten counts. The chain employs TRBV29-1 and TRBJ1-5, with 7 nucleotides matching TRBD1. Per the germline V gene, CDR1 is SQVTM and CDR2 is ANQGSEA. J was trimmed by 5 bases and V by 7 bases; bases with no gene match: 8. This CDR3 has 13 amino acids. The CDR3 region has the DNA TGCAGCGCTACACAGGGGAGGGATCAGCCCCAGCATTTT. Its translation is CSATQGRDQPQHF. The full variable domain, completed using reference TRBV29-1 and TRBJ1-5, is SAVISQKPSRDICQRGTSLTIQCQVDSQVTMMFWYRQQPGQSLTLIATANQGSEATYESGFVIDKFPISRPNLTFSTLTVSNMSPEDSSIYLCSATQGRDQPQHFGDGTRLSIL.

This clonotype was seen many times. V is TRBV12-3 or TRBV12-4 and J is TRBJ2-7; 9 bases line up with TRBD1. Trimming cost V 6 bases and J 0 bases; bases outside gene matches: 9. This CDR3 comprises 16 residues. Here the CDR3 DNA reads TGTGCCAGCAGCTTCCTTGGGACAGGGTCCTCCTACGAGCAGTACTTC. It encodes CASSFLGTGSSYEQYF.

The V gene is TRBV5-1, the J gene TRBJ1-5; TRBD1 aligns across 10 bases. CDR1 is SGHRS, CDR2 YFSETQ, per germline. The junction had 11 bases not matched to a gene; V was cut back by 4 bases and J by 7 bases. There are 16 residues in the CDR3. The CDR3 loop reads CASSKTPGTGAQPQHF. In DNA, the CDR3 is TGCGCCAGCAGCAAAACACCTGGGACAGGGGCCCAGCCCCAGCATTTT.

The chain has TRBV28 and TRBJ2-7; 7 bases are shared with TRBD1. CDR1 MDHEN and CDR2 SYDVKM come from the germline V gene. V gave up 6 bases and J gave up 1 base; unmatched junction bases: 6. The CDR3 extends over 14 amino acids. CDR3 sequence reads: CASSSKGASYEQYF. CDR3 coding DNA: TGTGCCAGCAGCTCAAAGGGGGCGTCCTACGAGCAGTACTTC.

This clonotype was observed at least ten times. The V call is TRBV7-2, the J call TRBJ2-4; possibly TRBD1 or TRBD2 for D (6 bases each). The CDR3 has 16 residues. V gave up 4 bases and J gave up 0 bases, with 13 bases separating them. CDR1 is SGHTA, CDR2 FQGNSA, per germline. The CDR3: CASSSRGPLAKNIQYF. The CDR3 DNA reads TGTGCCAGCAGCTCACGGGGGCCCCTAGCCAAAAACATTCAGTACTTC.

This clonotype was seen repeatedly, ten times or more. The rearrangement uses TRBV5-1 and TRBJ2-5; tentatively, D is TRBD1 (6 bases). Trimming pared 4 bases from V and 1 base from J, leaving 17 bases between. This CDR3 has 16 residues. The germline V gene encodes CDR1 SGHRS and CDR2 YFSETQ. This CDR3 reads CASSGRTGTRQETQYF. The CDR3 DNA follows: TGCGCCAGCAGCGGAAGAACCGGGACACGCCAAGAGACCCAGTACTTC. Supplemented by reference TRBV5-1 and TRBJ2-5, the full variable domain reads KAGVTQTPRYLIKTRGQQVTLSCSPISGHRSVSWYQQTPGQGLQFLFEYFSETQRNKGNFPGRFSGRQFSNSRSEMNVSTLELGDSALYLCASSGRTGTRQETQYFGPGTRLLVL.

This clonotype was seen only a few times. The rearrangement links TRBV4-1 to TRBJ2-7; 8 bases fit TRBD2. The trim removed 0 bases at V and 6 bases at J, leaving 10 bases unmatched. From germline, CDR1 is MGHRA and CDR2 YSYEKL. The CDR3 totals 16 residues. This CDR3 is CASSQDGRGGRAEQYF. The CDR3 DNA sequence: TGCGCCAGCAGCCAAGATGGACGGGGGGGCCGTGCCGAGCAGTACTTC.